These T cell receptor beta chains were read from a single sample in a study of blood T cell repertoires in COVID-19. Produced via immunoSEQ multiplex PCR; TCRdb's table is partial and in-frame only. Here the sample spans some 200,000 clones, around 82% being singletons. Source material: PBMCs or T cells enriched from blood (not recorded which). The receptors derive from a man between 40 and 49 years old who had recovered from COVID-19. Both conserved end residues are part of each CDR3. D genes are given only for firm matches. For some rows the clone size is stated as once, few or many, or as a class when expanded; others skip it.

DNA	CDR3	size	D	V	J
TGTGCCAGCAGCCCCACGGGGGGAATCTATGGCTACACCTTC	CASSPTGGIYGYTF	.	.	TRBV7-2	TRBJ1-2
TGTGCCAGCAGCTCACTAGCGGGAGGATTCCAAGAGACCCAGTACTTC	CASSSLAGGFQETQYF	once	TRBD2	TRBV11-2	TRBJ2-5
TGTGCCTGCCCGAAAAGGACAGCTCCTAACTATGGCTACACCTTC	CACPKRTAPNYGYTF	.	.	TRBV30	TRBJ1-2
TGTGCCAGCAGTGAGGGGAGGGATGACGAGCAGTACTTC	CASSEGRDDEQYF	.	TRBD2	TRBV6-1	TRBJ2-7
TGTGCCTGGAGTGTCTTTCCGGGGTCGGGTCAGCCCCAGCATTTT	CAWSVFPGSGQPQHF	.	.	TRBV30	TRBJ1-5
TGTGCCAGCAGTTTAGACAGGGACGAAAAACTGTTTTTT	CASSLDRDEKLFF	.	TRBD1	TRBV28	TRBJ1-4
TGTGCCAGCAGTTACATGCAGGGGGTACACGGCGAGCAGTTCTTC	CASSYMQGVHGEQFF	few	TRBD1	TRBV6-5	TRBJ2-1
TGTGCCAGCAGTGAGAGGGGGGGCGGCAGCAATCAGCCCCAGCATTTT	CASSERGGGSNQPQHF	.	.	TRBV2	TRBJ1-5
TGTGCCAGCAGTTCGGAACTAGTAAAGTTCTTC	CASSSELVKFF	.	.	TRBV12-3/TRBV12-4	TRBJ2-1
TGTGCCAGCAGCTTAGCGGATGGGGGGGGGTCCTACAATGAGCAGTTCTTC	CASSLADGGGSYNEQFF	few	TRBD2	TRBV7-8	TRBJ2-1
TGTGCCAGCATCGGTGTAAGGGGAGGGAGTGGAAACACCATATATTTT	CASIGVRGGSGNTIYF	.	.	TRBV2	TRBJ1-3
TGTGCCAGCAGCCAACTAGCGGGTACTTACAATGAGCAGTTCTTC	CASSQLAGTYNEQFF	few	TRBD2	TRBV7-3	TRBJ2-1
TGTGCCAGCAGTTATCGGTCATTTACCGGGGAGCTGTTTTTT	CASSYRSFTGELFF	once	.	TRBV6-5	TRBJ2-2
TGTGCCAGCAGTCCCCGGAGCAATGAGCAGTTCTTC	CASSPRSNEQFF	.	.	TRBV27	TRBJ2-1
TGCGCCAGCAGGTATTTAGCGGGAGTAGACAATGAGCAGTTCTTC	CASRYLAGVDNEQFF	few	TRBD2	TRBV10-2	TRBJ2-1
TGTGCCAGCAGTTCCCAGAAAGGGACAGGGTATAGCAATCAGCCCCAGCATTTT	CASSSQKGTGYSNQPQHF	.	TRBD1	TRBV27	TRBJ1-5
TGTGCCAGTAGTATAGGAACAGGGATAAGGGGCTACACCTTC	CASSIGTGIRGYTF	.	.	TRBV19	TRBJ1-2
TGTGCCAGCAGCACTCGGACTAGCGGGACCACCCGGGAAGAGACCCAGTACTTC	CASSTRTSGTTREETQYF	few	TRBD2	TRBV9	TRBJ2-5
TGTGCCTGGAGTGAGGGGACAGAGAATACGCAGTATTTT	CAWSEGTENTQYF	.	TRBD1	TRBV30	TRBJ2-3
TGTGCCAGCAGCTTGGGCCTAGGGGGTATCACCGGGGAGCTGTTTTTT	CASSLGLGGITGELFF	.	.	TRBV5-4	TRBJ2-2
TGTGCCAGTAGTATAATAACTAGCCTGAACACCGGGGAGCTGTTTTTT	CASSIITSLNTGELFF	.	.	TRBV19	TRBJ2-2
TGCAGCGTTGAAAGACAGGGGAGGGGCTACACCTTC	CSVERQGRGYTF	.	TRBD1	TRBV29-1	TRBJ1-2
TGTGCCAGCAGCTTAGAACAGGTTTCCTCTGGAAACACCATATATTTT	CASSLEQVSSGNTIYF	.	.	TRBV7-9	TRBJ1-3
TGTGCCAGCAACGTCGGAGGGACGGATACGCAGTATTTT	CASNVGGTDTQYF	.	.	TRBV6-5	TRBJ2-3
TGTGCCAGCAGCTTAGAATTCGTTTCCGGGGAGCTGTTTTTT	CASSLEFVSGELFF	.	.	TRBV11-2	TRBJ2-2
TGTGCCAGCCTCGCGGGAGGTACGCAGTATTTT	CASLAGGTQYF	.	TRBD2	TRBV7-9	TRBJ2-3
TGTGCCAGCAGCCCGTTGGGGGGGCCAGATACGCAGTATTTT	CASSPLGGPDTQYF	.	.	TRBV7-3	TRBJ2-3
TGTGCCAGCAGCCAAGAGAGGGAAACTGAAGCTTTCTTT	CASSQERETEAFF	few	.	TRBV14	TRBJ1-1
TGTGCCAGCAGCCTTACACAGGGGAGCGCTGAAAAACTGTTTTTT	CASSLTQGSAEKLFF	.	TRBD1	TRBV7-9	TRBJ1-4
TGCGCCAGCAGCCAAGATCTGATAGCGGGATACACAGATACGCAGTATTTT	CASSQDLIAGYTDTQYF	few	TRBD2	TRBV4-3	TRBJ2-3
TGTGCCAGCTCACTTGACTACACAGATACGCAGTATTTT	CASSLDYTDTQYF	.	.	TRBV18	TRBJ2-3